This TCR beta chain was identified in a study of glioma-infiltrating T cells after dendritic cell vaccination. Study as a whole: Autologous tumor lysate was loaded overnight onto monocyte-derived dendritic cells grown less than 8 days with IL-4 and GM-CSF.

Of note for this clone: The antigen is not known.

The length of the CDR3 is 18 residues. V was shortened by 4 bases and J by 6 bases, with 27 bases between the two germline ends. Germline V gene lookup returns CDR1 GTSNPN and CDR2 SVGIG (reference sequence). General study findings and limits: Higher TCR clonality did not directly relate to longer survival.

Up to about 2 ug genomic DNA was used for TCRB CDR3 amplification. The protocol was immunoSEQ multiplex PCR, while the TCRdb copy is restricted to in-frame clones and leaves out a portion. The profile shows more than 100,000 clones, roughly 76% of them singletons. Sample: blood, taken before dendritic cell vaccination. This TCR came from a human donor with glioblastoma. The chain carries TRBV30 and TRBJ2-2; weak D call: TRBD1 (6 bases). DNA of the CDR3: TGTGCCTGGACTCTCCCCGCAAGGGGGACGTTGGGCGCCGGGGAGCTGTTTTTT. Translated: CAWTLPARGTLGAGELFF.